This TCR beta chain comes out of a study of cytomegalovirus exposure and HLA in healthy donors (dated by TCRdb to the late 2010s). With regard to the full study: The roughly 650 repertoires of the first cohort and the roughly 120 validation repertoires were produced on the same platform, according to a later analysis. In addition to the first cohort of hundreds of subjects, a separate validation cohort of 120 different subjects was used. High-throughput TCR immunosequencing, statistical association of individual TCRs with disease status, and machine learning were combined to predict cytomegalovirus infection status. The study aimed to test whether signatures of past pathogen exposure could be identified by cataloging public T cell receptors.

Findings and caveats that apply to the study as a whole: Across donors, most TCR sequences were observed very rarely, whereas some public TCRs were present in many individuals. Subsequent analysis determined that TCRs grouped into clusters in the first cohort also showed a tendency toward co-occurrence across the 120 validation repertoires, and 90% to 95% of cluster scores exceeded 0. In the study, around 150 TCR beta chains were listed as associated with cytomegalovirus. Cytomegalovirus status was reported to be diagnosed by the classifier with high specificity and sensitivity in both the original and validation cohorts. All 120 or so repertoires were used to score co-occurrence in the validation cohort in a later analysis, because that analysis had no HLA typing for the cohort. In vitro tests confirmed that a few of the cytomegalovirus-associated TCR beta chains recognize cytomegalovirus antigens. It was suggested by the authors that the approach could potentially be generalized to other disease states and immunological phenotypes.

In regard to this clone: No antigen is known for it. No base quality information exists; no much larger clone differs at one position.

The junction shows trimming of 5 bases on V and 3 bases on J, and the gene matches do not reach 7 bases of it. The CDR3 spans 15 residues, from the cysteine through the phenylalanine. Solely the CDR3 DNA is kept, with 45 bases framed from the first base. The germline V gene supplies CDR1 SGHNT and CDR2 YENEEA. The donors were included in the validation cohort of 90 to 150 subjects, a group kept apart from the roughly 700-subject first cohort. Library method: the immunoSEQ multiplex PCR assay. From the authors' description of their analysis: To diagnose cytomegalovirus status from the catalog of TCR beta chain sequences, a statistical classification framework was built. TCRdb retrieved this table from immuneACCESS and kept in-frame rearrangements only. Not all clones are present; in checked studies, unresolved V genes account for under half, and no reason is known for the remainder. V, J and clone size derive from that table, while D and trimming were established from the DNA sequence. The sample profile shows a few hundred thousand clones; around nine tenths of them were found once. Around 3% of the sample is in the top ten clones.

This receptor chain uses TRBV11-3 and TRBJ2-1; TRBD1 agrees with 7 junctional bases. Sequenced material: PBMCs. The receptor's source is a woman under 30 in good health and CMV-seronegative. The nucleotide sequence is TGTGCCAGCAGCCCCTACAGGGACAGCTACAATGAGCAGTTCTTC. The translation is CASSPYRDSYNEQFF. The entire variable domain, with the stretches around the CDR3 drawn from the reference TRBV11-3 and TRBJ2-1 proteins, is EAGVVQSPRYKIIEKKQPVAFWCNPISGHNTLYWYLQNLGQGPELLIRYENEEAVDDSQLPKDRFSAERLKGVDSTLKIQPAELGDSAVYLCASSPYRDSYNEQFFGPGTRLTVL.